This TCR beta chain stems from a study of blood T cell repertoires in COVID-19 (dated by TCRdb to the early 2020s). As for the study more broadly: Samples from collaborators originated in the United States, Italy and Spain and spanned both the acute and convalescent phases of COVID-19. The sample metadata nearly always contained a de-identified subject ID, COVID-19 status, age in years and sex. Where available, HLA class I and class II types were obtained from metadata supplied by the sample provider rather than from assay-based typing. The material from the prospective study consisted of cDNA or gDNA derived from T cells, B-cell-depleted T cells, or PBMCs. The dataset comprised deeply sampled blood TCRbeta repertoires from subjects exposed to, actively infected with, or recovered from COVID-19. Samples were obtained from the ongoing ImmuneRACE study (first 160 participants) and from 1,000 to 1,500 subjects provided by 6 global collaborators. The repertoires were released in a freely available public database meant as a resource for research on the immune response to SARS-CoV-2. Beyond this particular receptor, the publication reports: How much clinical and demographic metadata was included differed by source and by participant, and the metadata was provided uncurated.

Of note for this clone: There is no known antigen for this receptor. Nothing much larger sits one base from this clone, and base qualities are not available.

The immunoSEQ Assay, a bias-controlled multiplex PCR, was used to amplify TCRbeta CDR3 regions from genomic DNA. As for how the authors treated the data: Within the assay, amplification of reference gene primers was used to estimate how many nucleated cells each sample contained. To quantify the absolute abundance of each unique TCRbeta CDR3 rearrangement, sequence reads were collapsed and filtered. For each sample, productive Simpson clonality was calculated as the square root of Simpson's diversity index across productive rearrangements. As stored in TCRdb, this immuneACCESS dataset retains in-frame rearrangements with V and J assigned. A fraction of the clones does not appear; measured against another copy, unresolved V genes explain less than half of the discrepancy, and the remainder lacks a known reason. V and J calls and clone size are as listed in that table; D and trimming were resolved from the DNA. This sample comprises about 82,000 clones, around 81% of them detected only once. The ten top clones hold about a sixth of the sample.

In the germline V gene (reference sequence), CDR1 corresponds to LNHDA and CDR2 to SQIVND. Including the terminal cysteine and phenylalanine, the CDR3 comprises 15 residues. Here the CDR3 DNA is all that survives: 45 bases in frame from base 1. The trim is 3 bases for V and 5 bases for J, with a gap of 14 bases between the germline ends. Each collaborating institution followed its own protocols to collect whole blood in K2EDTA tubes. For TCRbeta analysis, collaborators shipped samples as frozen whole blood, isolated PBMCs, or DNA extracted from either of those sample types. The TCR comes from a man older than 75 with active or convalescent COVID-19. The chain uses TRBV19 and TRBJ2-1; a weak D assignment points to TRBD1 (5 bases agree). What was sequenced was peripheral blood. The sequenced DNA: TGTGCCAGTAGTATGGGCAGGGTACTCCACAATGAGCAGTTCTTC. Translated, this is CASSMGRVLHNEQFF.